The 20 T cell receptor beta chains below come from one sample, sequenced in a study of technical replicates of blood from several donors. TCRdb's copy holds only in-frame clones and misses some; the assay was immunoSEQ multiplex PCR. The sample holds about 68,000 clones, 95% to 98% seen once. Sample: T cells isolated from PBMCs. The receptors were sampled from a human donor in good health.

The chain carries TRBV14 and TRBJ2-1, with D perhaps TRBD2 (5 bases). Trimming cost V 5 bases and J 4 bases, with 9 bases left between them. Germline V gives CDR1 SGHDN, CDR2 FVKESK. This CDR3 has 13 residues. The CDR3 spells CASSSGTYNEQFF. The CDR3 DNA follows: TGTGCCAGCAGCTCGGGAACTTACAATGAGCAGTTCTTC.

This chain links TRBV28 with TRBJ2-7; TRBD2 matches 9 bases. Per germline, CDR1 MDHEN and CDR2 SYDVKM. The CDR3 is 15 residues long. The ends lost 5 bases at V and 3 bases at J; junction bases unmatched: 8. The CDR3 is CASSRHSTSGYEQYF. The CDR3 region has the DNA TGTGCCAGCAGTCGCCACTCGACTAGCGGCTACGAGCAGTACTTC. Looking up the rest from reference TRBV28 and TRBJ2-7 gives the full variable domain: DVKVTQSSRYLVKRTGEKVFLECVQDMDHENMFWYRQDPGLGLRLIYFSYDVKMKEKGDIPEGYSVSREKKERFSLILESASTNQTSMYLCASSRHSTSGYEQYFGPGTRLTVT.

The chain has TRBV9 and TRBJ1-2, with TRBD1 identical over 8 bases. From germline, CDR1 is SGDLS and CDR2 YYNGEE. The V segment lost 5 bases and the J segment 5 bases; nucleotides outside the gene matches: 2. The CDR3 length is 12 residues. CDR3 bases: TGTGCCAGCAGGGACAGGGAATATGGCTACACCTTC. It yields the protein CASRDREYGYTF.

In DNA, the CDR3 is TGTGCCAGCAGTGACCCTATAGGGGGGGAGGTCACCGGGGAGCTGTTTTTT. Translated, it gives CASSDPIGGEVTGELFF. The chain combines TRBV25-1 with TRBJ2-2; a possible D gene is TRBD2 (7 bases). The CDR3 loop spans 17 amino acids. Trimming took 3 bases from V and 4 from J, leaving 18 bases between them. Germline V gene sequence: CDR1 MGHDK, CDR2 SYGVNS.

The chain employs TRBV27 and TRBJ1-5; D unclear. The CDR3 has 14 amino acids. Germline CDR1 MNHEY, CDR2 SMNVEV (reference sequence). Trimming shortened V by 5 bases and J by 0 bases, and 8 bases separated the two germline ends. In DNA, the CDR3 is TGTGCCAGCAGTAGAGTATATAGCAATCAGCCCCAGCATTTT. Protein: CASSRVYSNQPQHF.

This clone has just one count. This chain uses TRBV10-3 with TRBJ1-4; tentatively, D is TRBD1 (5 bases). CDR3 length: 15 residues. The germline V and J ends were trimmed by 4 bases and 5 bases, with 14 bases remaining between them. Germline V gives CDR1 ENHRY, CDR2 SYGVKD. This CDR3 is CAISGGVPGNEKLFF. CDR3 DNA: TGTGCCATCAGTGGTGGCGTCCCAGGGAATGAAAAACTGTTTTTT.

The chain joins TRBV29-1 to TRBJ2-1; D possibly corresponds to TRBD2 (5 bases). V was clipped by 8 bases and J by 4 bases, with 15 bases between them. The CDR3 length is 13 residues. From germline, CDR1 is SQVTM and CDR2 ANQGSEA. CDR3: CSLITGVYNEQFF. The CDR3 DNA reads as TGCAGCTTAATCACCGGGGTTTACAATGAGCAGTTCTTC.

V is TRBV5-4 and J is TRBJ1-2; the D is unclear. The CDR3 spans 11 residues. V lost 9 bases and J 4 bases, leaving 10 bases between the germline ends. Germline lookup yields CDR1 SGHNT and CDR2 YYREEE (reference sequence). The CDR3 nucleotides read TGTGCCATGACATCCTCCTATGGCTACACCTTC. Its protein is CAMTSSYGYTF.

The chain has TRBV2 and TRBJ2-1, with 7 bases aligning to TRBD2. Looked up from germline, CDR1 is SNHLY and CDR2 is FYNNEI. CDR3 length: 14 amino acids. V shed 10 bases and J 0 bases; nucleotides not matched to a gene: 6. The chain's CDR3 is CAIPRGSSYNEQFF. The CDR3 nucleotides read TGTGCCATCCCTCGCGGGAGCTCCTACAATGAGCAGTTCTTC.

This chain connects TRBV27 to TRBJ1-1; D unresolved. CDR3 length: 11 amino acids. CDR1 MNHEY and CDR2 SMNVEV come from the germline V gene (reference sequence). Trimming left V 8 bases short and J 5 bases short, with 9 bases between. The CDR3 region has the DNA TGTGCCAGCCGGAGCGTAACTGAAGCTTTCTTT. Amino acid sequence: CASRSVTEAFF.

V usage is TRBV4-1 and J usage is TRBJ1-2; D is uncertain. This CDR3 has 13 amino acids. The germline V gene has CDR1 MGHRA and CDR2 YSYEKL. The ends were cut back, 0 bases at V and 6 bases at J, with 8 bases in the middle. The DNA of the CDR3 is TGCGCCAGCAGCCAAGAATCGGGGAATGGCTACACCTTC. It specifies CASSQESGNGYTF.

The J gene is TRBJ1-3, the V gene TRBV4-1, with D uncertain. The germline V gene has CDR1 MGHRA and CDR2 YSYEKL. The CDR3 runs 14 residues. Trimming cost V 0 bases and J 8 bases, with 11 bases left between them. The CDR3 DNA reads as TGCGCCAGCAGCCAAGATCAGAGGGAAGACACCATATATTTT. This translates into CASSQDQREDTIYF.

The chain uses TRBV25-1 and TRBJ1-2; 9 bases match TRBD1. The V gene's germline CDR1 is MGHDK and CDR2 SYGVNS. The CDR3 is made up of 18 amino acids. V lost 3 bases, J lost 8 bases, and 19 bases stayed unmatched. The CDR3: CASSEFGTGWPHLGGYTF. The CDR3 nucleotides read TGTGCCAGCAGTGAGTTCGGGACAGGGTGGCCGCATCTGGGGGGCTACACCTTC.

The V call is TRBV5-1, the J call TRBJ1-2; D is unclear. The V end was cut by 3 bases, the J end by 4 bases, with 13 bases between. Germline V lookup: CDR1 SGHRS, CDR2 YFSETQ. The CDR3 spans 14 residues. The CDR3: CASSWKDPGYGYTF. The CDR3 DNA follows: TGCGCCAGCAGCTGGAAAGACCCGGGCTATGGCTACACCTTC.

V is TRBV10-3 and J is TRBJ2-7; D perhaps matches TRBD2 (6 bases). From germline, CDR1 is ENHRY and CDR2 SYGVKD. V lost 6 bases and J lost 9, with 12 bases in between. There are 11 residues in the CDR3. CDR3 protein: CAISGGWGQYF. DNA of the CDR3: TGTGCCATCAGCGGGGGATGGGGGCAGTACTTC.

V and J are TRBV29-1 and TRBJ2-2; no firm D call. Germline V gene sequence: CDR1 SQVTM, CDR2 ANQGSEA. This CDR3 is 15 amino acids long. V lost 5 bases and J lost 0, with 13 bases in between. CDR3 in amino acids: CSVILTVTNTGELFF. DNA for the CDR3: TGCAGCGTTATACTAACTGTAACGAACACCGGGGAGCTGTTTTTT.

The CDR3 DNA follows: TGTGCCAGCAGTTACTCGACCCTAGCGGGAGGGGGTGAGCAGTTCTTC. Residues: CASSYSTLAGGGEQFF. The rearrangement uses TRBV6-5 and TRBJ2-1, with 12 bases fitting TRBD2. Germline CDR1 MNHEY, CDR2 SVGAGI. This CDR3 region has 16 residues. V was clipped by 0 bases and J by 9 bases; unmatched bases: 6.

V is TRBV2 and J is TRBJ1-2; D is ambiguous. V lost 0 bases to trimming and J lost 2 bases, with 10 bases between them. Germline CDR1 reads SNHLY; CDR2 reads FYNNEI. The CDR3 sequence is 15 residues long. The CDR3 loop reads CASSEAHSPNYGYTF. CDR3 nucleotide sequence: TGTGCCAGCAGTGAAGCGCACTCACCGAACTATGGCTACACCTTC.

The genes are TRBV6-5 and TRBJ2-7; no clear D gene. CDR3 length: 13 amino acids. Germline values: CDR1 MNHEY, CDR2 SVGAGI. Trimming took 2 bases from V and 4 from J, leaving 9 bases between them. This CDR3 is CASSYRLAYEQYF. CDR3 coding DNA: TGTGCCAGCAGTTACAGACTTGCTTACGAGCAGTACTTC.

V usage is TRBV28 and J usage is TRBJ1-2, with TRBD1 matching over 7 bases. Trimming at V came to 7 bases and at J to 4 bases, leaving 6 bases not matched to a gene. The CDR3 is made up of 13 amino acids. In germline, CDR1 is MDHEN, CDR2 SYDVKM. In nucleotides, the CDR3 is TGTGCCAGCACCCGGACAGGAATCTATGGCTACACCTTC. Amino acid sequence: CASTRTGIYGYTF.